This TCR beta chain was sequenced during a study of cytomegalovirus exposure and HLA in healthy donors. Generated by immunoSEQ multiplex PCR, the TCRdb table keeps only in-frame clones and is missing some. The repertoire consists of 150,000 to 250,000 clones, with around 80% occurring once and the leading ten covering around 1.2%. The germline gives CDR1 SGHRS, CDR2 YFSETQ. V was pared by 3 bases and J by 3 bases, with 1 base of the junction left unmatched. The CDR3 runs to 14 residues. Concerning this clone itself: A much larger clonotype is one base distant, so this may be a read error. This sample also contains other DNA sequences that code for the same CDR3.

The receptor comes from a woman in her thirties in good health and CMV-seronegative. This chain uses TRBV5-1 with TRBJ1-1; TRBD1 aligns across 11 bases. Sequencing was performed on PBMCs. The CDR3 sequence: CASSWDRGDTEAFF. CDR3 coding DNA: TGCGCCAGCAGCTGGGACAGGGGGGACACTGAAGCTTTCTTT.